The following is a T cell receptor beta chain sequence with its context. In germline, CDR1 is SGHRS, CDR2 YFSETQ. Trimming left V 4 bases short and J 4 bases short, with 14 bases between. The CDR3 spans 14 residues. Data came from immunoSEQ multiplex PCR; TCRdb stores just in-frame clones and leaves some out. The sample contains 11,000 to 15,000 clones, 80% to 85% of which appear only once. These data belong to a study of T cells in tumors after PD-1 blockade. The TCR was taken from a human donor with basal cell carcinoma. This specimen was PBMCs, taken after anti-PD-1 treatment. The chain couples TRBV5-1 to TRBJ1-2; possible D gene TRBD1, 5 bases. CDR3 nucleotide sequence: TGCGCCAGCAGCCCATCGACAGACTTCTATGGCTACACCTTC. Amino acid sequence: CASSPSTDFYGYTF.